This TCR beta chain was sequenced for a study of metastatic and nonmetastatic thyroid tumors. Overall study context: Thyroid patients, malignant and benign, had repertoires compared across blood and tumor or nodule tissue.

Original analysis: Between-group CDR3 differences, defined by clinicopathological status, yielded a distant-metastasis classifier for papillary thyroid cancer. TCRdb re-analyzed the PCR reads through MiXCR. TCRdb's processing, not the study's, gives the V and J calls here. The data show approximately 30,000 clones, 15% to 20% seen once. Germline V gives CDR1 MNHEY, CDR2 SMNVEV (reference sequence). Trimming took 3 bases from V and 0 from J, leaving 9 bases between them. This CDR3 is 16 amino acids long. General study points: A significant increase in TCR beta diversity was reportedly seen in malignant thyroid tumors relative to benign nodules, in blood and tumor.

As for this clone: Its cognate antigen is unknown.

No patient received treatment before thyroid surgery. The chain employs TRBV27 and TRBJ1-6; no firm D call. Sample: blood. The sequence was obtained from a female donor with papillary thyroid cancer or a benign thyroid nodule (not recorded which). Some clones in this sample may be carry-over from other donors' samples. In nucleotides, the CDR3 is TGTGCCAGCAGTTTTATGCGTAGCTCCTATAATTCACCCCTCCACTTT. The encoded protein is CASSFMRSSYNSPLHF.